This TCR beta chain appears in the sequencing data of a study of T cell repertoires in aging, cancer and after chemotherapy. Overall study context: Repeat sampling of healthy donors over several months to years showed clear clonal overlap. Roughly 8.8 million TCR reads made up the full dataset. Study outcomes and limitations: Healthy donors lost TCR diversity with age mainly through richness, cancer patients through richness and evenness.

Peripheral blood genomic DNA, not sorted cells or RNA, was the template. In regard to this clonotype: The antigen is unknown.

A mixed TRB-A/B primer pool amplified rearranged TRB by multiplex touch-down PCR. Via MiXCR, TCRdb re-called the multiplex PCR reads, giving one row per CDR3 protein. The sample contains around 9,600 distinct CDR3 sequences, around 39% of which appear only once. The germline V gene has CDR1 SGHVS and CDR2 FNYEAQ. The V and J ends lost 1 base and 2 bases respectively, with 12 bases between them. The CDR3 has 15 amino acids. The chain combines TRBV7-6 with TRBJ2-7; D is possibly TRBD1 or TRBD2 (5 bases each). The clonotype originates from a human donor in good health. The sequencing input was blood. CDR3 amino acids: CASSLVVGTPYEQYF. CDR3 DNA sequence: TGTGCCAGCAGCTTAGTGGTCGGGACCCCCTACGAGCAGTACTTC.